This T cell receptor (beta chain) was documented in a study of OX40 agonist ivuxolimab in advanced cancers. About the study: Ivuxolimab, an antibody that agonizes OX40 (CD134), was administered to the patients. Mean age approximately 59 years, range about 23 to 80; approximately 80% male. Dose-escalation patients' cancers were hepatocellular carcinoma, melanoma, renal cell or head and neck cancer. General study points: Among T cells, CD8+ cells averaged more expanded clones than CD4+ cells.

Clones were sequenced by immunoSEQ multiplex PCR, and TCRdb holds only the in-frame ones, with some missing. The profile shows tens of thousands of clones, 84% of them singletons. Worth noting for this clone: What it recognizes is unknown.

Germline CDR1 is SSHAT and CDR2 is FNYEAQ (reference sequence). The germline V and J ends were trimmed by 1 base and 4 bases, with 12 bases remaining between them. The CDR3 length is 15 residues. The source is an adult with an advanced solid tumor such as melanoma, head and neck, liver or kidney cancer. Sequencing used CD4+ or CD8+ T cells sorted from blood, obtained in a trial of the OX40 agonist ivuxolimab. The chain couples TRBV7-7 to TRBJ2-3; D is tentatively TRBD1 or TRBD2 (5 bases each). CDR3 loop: CASSLGLGGPDTQYF. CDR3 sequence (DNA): TGTGCCAGCAGCTTAGGGCTTGGGGGACCAGATACGCAGTATTTT.